The text below deals with one T cell receptor (beta chain). This sample was included in a study of blood T cell repertoires in COVID-19. The assay was immunoSEQ multiplex PCR, and TCRdb's table has in-frame clones only and misses some. This repertoire shows roughly 200,000 clones, about 82% found once; its top ten account for 4.5% to 6.5%. Input material: PBMCs or T cells enriched from blood (not recorded which). This receptor was taken from a man between 40 and 49 years old with acute COVID-19.

The CDR3 loop is CASSYRLTYEQYF. CDR3 bases: TGTGCCAGCAGTTACAGGTTGACCTACGAGCAGTACTTC. The chain joins TRBV27 to TRBJ2-7; perhaps TRBD1 as D (5 bases). V shed 4 bases and J shed 2 bases, with 9 bases lying between them. The CDR3 runs 13 residues. CDR1 and CDR2 (germline): MNHEY, SMNVEV (reference sequence).